This T cell receptor beta chain originates from a study of prognosis after radiotherapy for stage I lung cancer. Whole-study context: Among the patients, about 7 had squamous cell carcinoma and approximately twelve had adenocarcinoma.

With regard to this clonotype: Its target is not known.

Study conclusions and caveats: Unique TCR clones declined after stereotactic body radiation therapy, from a median around 9,500 to 6,500.

CDR1 and CDR2 (germline): SGHRS, YFSETQ. This CDR3 contains 14 residues. Trimming removed 1 base at V and 5 bases at J, with 12 bases between. Amplification of TCR beta CDR3 from genomic DNA used two-round multiplex PCR. Each TRBV and TRBJ gene had its own primer in the first PCR round. MiXCR, applied by TCRdb to the multiplex PCR reads, yields one record per CDR3 protein. Found here are tens of thousands of distinct CDR3 sequences, around 40% of them singletons; the top ten hold 30% to 40%. This chain connects TRBV5-1 to TRBJ1-1, with D possibly being TRBD1 (6 bases). This clonotype was obtained from a donor of 50 years or more with non-small cell lung cancer. The sample was PBMCs, taken before or after stereotactic body radiation therapy (not recorded which). In DNA form, the CDR3 reads TGCGCCAGCAGCTTGTCAGGGGCCCTGACTGAAGCTTTCTTT. Translated: CASSLSGALTEAFF.